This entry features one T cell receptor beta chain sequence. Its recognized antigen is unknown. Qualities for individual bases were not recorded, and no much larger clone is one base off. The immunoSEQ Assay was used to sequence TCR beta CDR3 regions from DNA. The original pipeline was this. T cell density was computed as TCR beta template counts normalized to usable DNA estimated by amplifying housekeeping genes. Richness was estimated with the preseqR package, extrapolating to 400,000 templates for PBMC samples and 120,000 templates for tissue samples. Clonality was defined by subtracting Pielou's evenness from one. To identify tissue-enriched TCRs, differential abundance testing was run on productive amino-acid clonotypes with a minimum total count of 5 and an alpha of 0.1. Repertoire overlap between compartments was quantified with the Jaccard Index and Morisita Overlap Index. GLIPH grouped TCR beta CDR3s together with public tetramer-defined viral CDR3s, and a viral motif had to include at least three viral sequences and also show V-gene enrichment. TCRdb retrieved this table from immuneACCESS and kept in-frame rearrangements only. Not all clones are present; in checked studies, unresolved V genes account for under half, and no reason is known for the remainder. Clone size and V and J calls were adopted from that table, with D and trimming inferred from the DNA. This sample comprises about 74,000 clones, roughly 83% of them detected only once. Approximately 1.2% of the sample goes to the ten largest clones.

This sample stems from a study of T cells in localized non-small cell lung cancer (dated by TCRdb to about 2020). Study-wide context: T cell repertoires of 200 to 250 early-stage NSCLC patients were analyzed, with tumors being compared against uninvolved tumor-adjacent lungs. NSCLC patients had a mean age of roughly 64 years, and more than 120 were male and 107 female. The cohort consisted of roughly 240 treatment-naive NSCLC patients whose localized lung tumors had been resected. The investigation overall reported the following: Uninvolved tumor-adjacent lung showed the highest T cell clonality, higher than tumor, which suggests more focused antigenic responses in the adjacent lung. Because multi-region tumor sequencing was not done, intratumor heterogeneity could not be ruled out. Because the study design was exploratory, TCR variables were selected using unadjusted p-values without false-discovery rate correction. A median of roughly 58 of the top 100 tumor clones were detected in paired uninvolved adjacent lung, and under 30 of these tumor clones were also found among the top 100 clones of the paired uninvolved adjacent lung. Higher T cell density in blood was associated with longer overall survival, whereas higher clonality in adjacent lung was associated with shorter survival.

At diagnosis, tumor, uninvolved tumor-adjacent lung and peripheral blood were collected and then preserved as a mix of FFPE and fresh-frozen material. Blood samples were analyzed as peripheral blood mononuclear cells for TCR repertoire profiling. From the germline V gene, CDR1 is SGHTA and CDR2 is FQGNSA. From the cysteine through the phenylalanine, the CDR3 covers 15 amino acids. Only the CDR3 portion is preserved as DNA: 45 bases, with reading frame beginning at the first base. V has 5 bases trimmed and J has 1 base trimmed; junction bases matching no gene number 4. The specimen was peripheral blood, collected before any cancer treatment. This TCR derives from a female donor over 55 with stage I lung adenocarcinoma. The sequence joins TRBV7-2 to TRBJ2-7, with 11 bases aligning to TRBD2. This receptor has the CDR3 CASSLRLAGSYEQYF. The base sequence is TGTGCCAGCAGCCTGAGACTAGCGGGATCCTACGAGCAGTACTTC. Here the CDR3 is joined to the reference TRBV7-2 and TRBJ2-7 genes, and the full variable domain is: GAGVSQSPSNKVTEKGKDVELRCDPISGHTALYWYRQSLGQGLEFLIYFQGNSAPDKSGLPSDRFSAERTGGSVSTLTIQRTQQEDSAVYLCASSLRLAGSYEQYFGPGTRLTVT.